The rows below give T cell receptor beta chains drawn from one sample of a study of beta chain features in type 1 diabetes. Sequenced by immunoSEQ multiplex PCR; TCRdb stores in-frame clones only, minus some. The sample lists some 240,000 clones; about a sixth were seen once. Specimen: naive CD4+ T cells from blood. All receptors derive from a man in his thirties or forties with type 1 diabetes. The CDR3 runs from the conserved cysteine through the conserved F or W. The D gene is left open where the match is weak. Not all rows give a size; the values are once, few, many and, for expanded clones, a class.

TRBD2	TRBV4-2	TRBJ2-1	.	TGTGCCAGCAGCAATGGACTAGGGAGCTCCTACAATGAGCAGTTCTTC	CASSNGLGSSYNEQFF
TRBD1	TRBV9	TRBJ2-1	.	TGTGCCAGCAGCGTTACAGGGGATTCCTACAATGAGCAGTTCTTC	CASSVTGDSYNEQFF
.	TRBV7-9	TRBJ1-1	.	TGTGCCAGCAGCTTAGAGAACACTGAAGCTTTCTTT	CASSLENTEAFF
.	TRBV28	TRBJ2-1	few	TGTGCCAGCAGTCCTCGGACTGATTACAATGAGCAGTTCTTC	CASSPRTDYNEQFF
.	TRBV29-1	TRBJ2-7	.	TGCAGCGTTGTTAAAAGAGAGAGGTTCTACGAGCAGTACTTC	CSVVKRERFYEQYF
TRBD2	TRBV5-1	TRBJ2-3	few	TGCGCCAGCAGCGAGCGGGGGCAAAACACAGATACGCAGTATTTT	CASSERGQNTDTQYF
.	TRBV2	TRBJ2-1	.	TGTGCCAGCAGTGCAGGCCGTACAAATGAGCAGTTCTTC	CASSAGRTNEQFF
TRBD2	TRBV29-1	TRBJ2-1	.	TGCAGCGTAAGACGGATTTGGCGGGAGAAGGGCAATGAGCAGTTCTTC	CSVRRIWREKGNEQFF
.	TRBV25-1	TRBJ1-1	.	TGTGCCAGCAGTGAATCCGGATACACTGAAGCTTTCTTT	CASSESGYTEAFF
.	TRBV4-1	TRBJ2-7	few	TGCGCCAGCGGGACTCAAGGGGCGACCTACGAGCAGTACTTC	CASGTQGATYEQYF
.	TRBV4-1	TRBJ2-1	.	TGCGCCAGCAGCCAAGATGTTACTCACAAGGGGAATGAGCAGTTCTTC	CASSQDVTHKGNEQFF
TRBD1	TRBV7-9	TRBJ2-1	.	TGTGCCAGCAGTCGGGACAGGGAGTATGACAATGAGCAGTTCTTC	CASSRDREYDNEQFF
.	TRBV10-3	TRBJ2-6	few	TGTGCCATCAGTGAGTCACGTGGGGCCAACGTCCTGACTTTC	CAISESRGANVLTF
TRBD1	TRBV7-9	TRBJ2-7	few	TGTGCCAGCACCCAAGGGGACAGGGTATACGAGCAGTACTTC	CASTQGDRVYEQYF
.	TRBV30	TRBJ2-3	.	TGTGCCTGGAGTGGGTATTCCGGTACGCAGTATTTT	CAWSGYSGTQYF
.	TRBV7-2	TRBJ2-2	.	TGTGCCAGCAGCTTCCCCGGGGAGCTGTTTTTT	CASSFPGELFF
.	TRBV5-1	TRBJ2-3	.	TGCGCCAGCAGCTCTACCCTAAGCACAGATACGCAGTATTTT	CASSSTLSTDTQYF
TRBD1	TRBV4-1	TRBJ1-2	.	TGCGCCAGCAGCGGGACAGGGAGGAACTATGGCTACACCTTC	CASSGTGRNYGYTF
TRBD1	TRBV29-1	TRBJ1-5	few	TGCAGCGTTGCGAAGACAGGGGGCTGGAATCAGCCCCAGCATTTT	CSVAKTGGWNQPQHF
TRBD1	TRBV4-2	TRBJ2-1	few	TGTGCCAGCAGCCAAGAAGACAGGGAGATTAGTGAGCAGTTCTTC	CASSQEDREISEQFF
.	TRBV7-2	TRBJ1-1	few	TGTGCCAGCAGCCCTCAGGGGAACACTGAAGCTTTCTTT	CASSPQGNTEAFF
.	TRBV15	TRBJ2-5	.	TGTGCCACCAGCAGAGACCGCGGGTACCAAGAGACCCAGTACTTC	CATSRDRGYQETQYF
.	TRBV7-2	TRBJ1-1	.	TGTGCCAGCGCTTCAGGATGGGTTGAAGCTTTCTTT	CASASGWVEAFF
.	TRBV6-1	TRBJ2-3	.	TGTGCCAGCAGTGAAGCAGCGGCAACTCTTAAGACGCAGTATTTT	CASSEAAATLKTQYF
TRBD2	TRBV14	TRBJ2-4	few	TGTGCCAGCAGCCAAGTAGCGGGCCCCATTCAGTACTTC	CASSQVAGPIQYF
.	TRBV18	TRBJ2-1	few	TGTGCCAGCTCACCCACAGGGTACAATGAGCAGTTCTTC	CASSPTGYNEQFF
TRBD2	TRBV4-2	TRBJ2-1	few	TGTGCCAGCAGCCAAGATGGGACTAGCGGGCACAATGAGCAGTTCTTC	CASSQDGTSGHNEQFF
TRBD2	TRBV29-1	TRBJ2-5	.	TGCAGCGCTGCCCGGGCGGGAGGGCCCGAGACCCAGTACTTC	CSAARAGGPETQYF
.	TRBV4-3	TRBJ2-7	few	TGCGCCAGCAGCCAAGATTTCAGGGGCGGCGAGCAGTACTTC	CASSQDFRGGEQYF
TRBD2	TRBV10-3	TRBJ2-1	few	TGTGCCATCAGTGGGTACAATAGCGGGAGGGCCCGCAATGAGCAGTTCTTC	CAISGYNSGRARNEQFF
.	TRBV7-2	TRBJ2-3	.	TGTGCCAGCAGCTTCGCTGGCAGCTCAGATACGCAGTATTTT	CASSFAGSSDTQYF
TRBD2	TRBV30	TRBJ2-7	.	TGTGCCTGGAGGATAGCGGGAGCAGCAGCCGAGCAGTACTTC	CAWRIAGAAAEQYF
.	TRBV7-8	TRBJ2-5	once	TGTGCCAGCAGCTTAGATCCAGGGGTAGGAGAGACCCAGTACTTC	CASSLDPGVGETQYF
TRBD1	TRBV27	TRBJ2-5	few	TGTGCCAGCAGTTGGGACAGGGATGGGACCCAGTACTTC	CASSWDRDGTQYF
TRBD2	TRBV7-8	TRBJ2-7	few	TGTGCCAGCAGGAATGCGGGGGGGTACGAGCAGTACTTC	CASRNAGGYEQYF
.	TRBV7-8	TRBJ2-5	few	TGTGCCAGCAGCTTAGAGTTAGGGGAAGAGACCCAGTACTTC	CASSLELGEETQYF
.	TRBV29-1	TRBJ2-3	.	TGCAGCGTGCTGGGACTCCGCGGTCGGACAGATACGCAGTATTTT	CSVLGLRGRTDTQYF
.	TRBV14	TRBJ2-5	few	TGTGCCAGCAGCCAAGATTGGGGTATCGGAGAGACCCAGTACTTC	CASSQDWGIGETQYF
TRBD2	TRBV10-3	TRBJ2-7	.	TGTGCCATCAGTGTGAATGCCCGTAGCGGGAGGGCCTCCTACGAGCAGTACTTC	CAISVNARSGRASYEQYF
TRBD1	TRBV13	TRBJ2-1	once	TGTGCCAGCAGCTTACTCCGGACAGGCTCCTACAATGAGCAGTTCTTC	CASSLLRTGSYNEQFF
.	TRBV5-6	TRBJ1-2	.	TGTGCCAGCAGCTTGGAAGGACAGACCTCTAACTATGGCTACACCTTC	CASSLEGQTSNYGYTF
TRBD2	TRBV11-2	TRBJ2-1	.	TGTGCCAGCAGTCTCCTTAGCGGGAGTCTATACAATGAGCAGTTCTTC	CASSLLSGSLYNEQFF
.	TRBV7-9	TRBJ2-3	.	TGTGCCAGCAGCTTTGGGGGAGGCACAGATACGCAGTATTTT	CASSFGGGTDTQYF
.	TRBV29-1	TRBJ2-7	few	TGCAGCGTTGAGCAGGACTCCTACGAGCAGTACTTC	CSVEQDSYEQYF
.	TRBV29-1	TRBJ1-5	few	TGCAGCGTTGTCCCAACAGGGCTGGATCAGCCCCAGCATTTT	CSVVPTGLDQPQHF
.	TRBV5-1	TRBJ2-3	.	TGCGCCAGCAGCGCTGGGGCGGGTGGAAGAGATACGCAGTATTTT	CASSAGAGGRDTQYF
.	TRBV7-2	TRBJ2-4	few	TGTGCCAGCAGCTTAGAGGGAAACCCAAACATTCAGTACTTC	CASSLEGNPNIQYF
.	TRBV30	TRBJ2-5	few	TGTGCCTGGAGTGTATCAGGAGAGACCCAGTACTTC	CAWSVSGETQYF
TRBD2	TRBV30	TRBJ2-3	.	TGTGCCCGGCGGACCGGGGCTAGCGGGAGTAATACGCAGTATTTT	CARRTGASGSNTQYF
TRBD1	TRBV27	TRBJ1-2	.	TGTGCCAGCAGCACACGGCAGGGGGCGTGGGATGGCTACACCTTC	CASSTRQGAWDGYTF
.	TRBV30	TRBJ1-5	few	TGTGCCTGGAGCCTACAGGAGAATCAGCCCCAGCATTTT	CAWSLQENQPQHF
.	TRBV29-1	TRBJ2-3	.	TGCAGCGTTGAAGCGGCCCTGGCAGATACGCAGTATTTT	CSVEAALADTQYF
.	TRBV27	TRBJ1-2	.	TGTGCCAGCAGTCCCCGGTCAGAGACACGCTACACCTTC	CASSPRSETRYTF
.	TRBV23-1	TRBJ2-1	few	TGCGCCAGCAGTCTTTCAGGCTCCTACAATGAGCAGTTCTTC	CASSLSGSYNEQFF
.	TRBV7-2	TRBJ1-5	.	TGTGCCAGCAGGGTTTCGGGGGGTAGTCAGCCCCAGCATTTT	CASRVSGGSQPQHF